A selection of T cell receptor beta chains follows, all from one sample in a study of CD8 T cell repertoires and HIV-1 epitope variants. Sequencing was performed with immunoSEQ multiplex PCR; in TCRdb, only in-frame clones are kept and a portion is missing. The table shows 4,000 to 5,000 clones, with 65% to 70% occurring only once. No antigen has been identified for these receptors. Source material: cultured CD8+ T cells derived from PBMCs. The source of these receptors is a male donor with HIV. Both conserved end residues are part of each CDR3. Each record gives: V gene, clone size, D gene, J gene, CDR3 DNA, CDR3 protein. A D gene is named only where the DNA matches it firmly. Size tells how often a clone was seen (once, few, many) or the class of an expanded clone, and some rows leave it out.

v_gene: TRBV5-6; abundance: -; d_gene: -; j_gene: TRBJ2-3; CDR3nt: TGTGCCAGCAGCTTGACAGGCACAGATACGCAGTATTTT; CDR3aa: CASSLTGTDTQYF
v_gene: TRBV7-2; abundance: -; d_gene: TRBD1; j_gene: TRBJ1-1; CDR3nt: TGTGCCAGCTCAGGACAGGGACCTGAAGCTTTCTTT; CDR3aa: CASSGQGPEAFF
v_gene: TRBV30; abundance: -; d_gene: TRBD2; j_gene: TRBJ2-1; CDR3nt: TGTGCCTGGAGGGAACCGGGACTAGCTCATGAGCAGTTCTTC; CDR3aa: CAWREPGLAHEQFF
v_gene: TRBV27; abundance: -; d_gene: -; j_gene: TRBJ1-5; CDR3nt: TGTGCCAGCAGCAAGGGGGTCGCACAGCCCCAGCATTTT; CDR3aa: CASSKGVAQPQHF
v_gene: TRBV28; abundance: -; d_gene: -; j_gene: TRBJ1-1; CDR3nt: TGTGCCAGCAGGACTTTATATGGCAGGCTGAACACTGAAGCTTTCTTT; CDR3aa: CASRTLYGRLNTEAFF
v_gene: TRBV7-9; abundance: -; d_gene: TRBD1; j_gene: TRBJ1-2; CDR3nt: TGTGCCAGCAGCCCGCTTACTGTGGACAGGGGACTAGGCTACACCTTC; CDR3aa: CASSPLTVDRGLGYTF
v_gene: TRBV19; abundance: -; d_gene: TRBD1; j_gene: TRBJ1-2; CDR3nt: TGTGCCAGTAGCGAGGACAGGGATGGGACTGGCTATGGCTACACCTTC; CDR3aa: CASSEDRDGTGYGYTF
v_gene: TRBV19; abundance: -; d_gene: -; j_gene: TRBJ2-7; CDR3nt: TGTGCCAGTAGTATAGCGGGGGACAGCCTCTACGAGCAGTACTTC; CDR3aa: CASSIAGDSLYEQYF
v_gene: TRBV27; abundance: -; d_gene: -; j_gene: TRBJ2-7; CDR3nt: TGTGCCAGCAGTTTACGGTCGGTGGAGCTTCCTTCCTACGAGCAGTACTTC; CDR3aa: CASSLRSVELPSYEQYF
v_gene: TRBV11-2; abundance: few; d_gene: -; j_gene: TRBJ1-5; CDR3nt: TGTGCCAGCAGCCCCGACCCACTGGTCCGGCCCCAGCATTTT; CDR3aa: CASSPDPLVRPQHF
v_gene: TRBV10-3; abundance: -; d_gene: -; j_gene: TRBJ1-2; CDR3nt: TGTGCCACTTGGGGGCCGAGGGAGGAATATGGCTACACCTTC; CDR3aa: CATWGPREEYGYTF
v_gene: TRBV19; abundance: -; d_gene: TRBD2; j_gene: TRBJ2-1; CDR3nt: TGTGCCAGTAGTATGACTAGCGGGAGTCAGAATGAGCAGTTCTTC; CDR3aa: CASSMTSGSQNEQFF
v_gene: TRBV7-9; abundance: -; d_gene: -; j_gene: TRBJ1-2; CDR3nt: TGTGCCAGCAGCCTCCAGGGAAACTATGGCTACACCTTC; CDR3aa: CASSLQGNYGYTF
v_gene: TRBV9; abundance: -; d_gene: -; j_gene: TRBJ2-7; CDR3nt: TGTGCCAGCAGCCCCGCGGGGACTTACGAGCAGTACTTC; CDR3aa: CASSPAGTYEQYF
v_gene: TRBV7-9; abundance: few; d_gene: -; j_gene: TRBJ1-2; CDR3nt: TGTGCCAGCAGCTCATCGGGGGCAGCAACCGCTAACTATGGCTACACCTTC; CDR3aa: CASSSSGAATANYGYTF
v_gene: TRBV28; abundance: few; d_gene: -; j_gene: TRBJ2-7; CDR3nt: TGTGCCAGCAGTCACCTGGACAGCTACGAGCAGTACTTC; CDR3aa: CASSHLDSYEQYF
v_gene: TRBV4-3; abundance: -; d_gene: -; j_gene: TRBJ1-4; CDR3nt: TGCGCCAGCAGCCAAGATGGACGGTCTAATGAAAAACTGTTTTTT; CDR3aa: CASSQDGRSNEKLFF
v_gene: TRBV27; abundance: few; d_gene: TRBD1; j_gene: TRBJ1-2; CDR3nt: TGTGCCAGCAGTGCGACAGGGGGCTTTGGCGGCTACACCTTC; CDR3aa: CASSATGGFGGYTF
v_gene: TRBV18; abundance: once; d_gene: -; j_gene: TRBJ2-2; CDR3nt: TGTGCCAGCTCACCCCTGACAGCATTGAACACCGGGGAGCTGTTTTTT; CDR3aa: CASSPLTALNTGELFF
v_gene: TRBV25-1; abundance: -; d_gene: -; j_gene: TRBJ2-1; CDR3nt: TGTGCCAGCAGTTACTCGAACAATGAGCAGTTCTTC; CDR3aa: CASSYSNNEQFF
v_gene: TRBV9; abundance: -; d_gene: -; j_gene: TRBJ1-2; CDR3nt: TGTGCCAGCAGCGTAGATAGCGACAAGTCTAACTATGGCTACACCTTC; CDR3aa: CASSVDSDKSNYGYTF
v_gene: TRBV7-6; abundance: few; d_gene: TRBD1; j_gene: TRBJ1-5; CDR3nt: TGTGCCAGCAGCCCCGGACAGGTCAATCAGCCCCAGCATTTT; CDR3aa: CASSPGQVNQPQHF
v_gene: TRBV9; abundance: -; d_gene: -; j_gene: TRBJ1-1; CDR3nt: TGTGCCAGCAGCGTACAGGGGTACACTGAAGCTTTCTTT; CDR3aa: CASSVQGYTEAFF
v_gene: TRBV4-3; abundance: once; d_gene: TRBD1; j_gene: TRBJ2-7; CDR3nt: TGCGCCAGCAGCTTCTCCGGGACAGGGGAGTCCTACGAGCAGTACTTC; CDR3aa: CASSFSGTGESYEQYF
v_gene: TRBV2; abundance: -; d_gene: -; j_gene: TRBJ2-7; CDR3nt: TGTGCCAGCAGTGACGAGCTCGAGATCTACGAGCAGTACTTC; CDR3aa: CASSDELEIYEQYF
v_gene: TRBV19; abundance: -; d_gene: -; j_gene: TRBJ1-5; CDR3nt: TGTGCCAGTAGTATACTTTTGCTTGAGACAGGTTCGGATCAGCCCCAGCATTTT; CDR3aa: CASSILLLETGSDQPQHF
v_gene: TRBV4-2; abundance: -; d_gene: -; j_gene: TRBJ2-2; CDR3nt: TGTGCCAGCAGCCCCGACAGGAACACCGGGGAGCTGTTTTTT; CDR3aa: CASSPDRNTGELFF
v_gene: TRBV10-2; abundance: -; d_gene: TRBD1; j_gene: TRBJ2-6; CDR3nt: TGCGCCAGCAGTTTACAGGGGATCTCTGGGGCCAACGTCCTGACTTTC; CDR3aa: CASSLQGISGANVLTF
v_gene: TRBV7-9; abundance: -; d_gene: TRBD1; j_gene: TRBJ1-4; CDR3nt: TGTGCCAGCAGCTTTCCGGGACAGCCTAATGAAAAACTGTTTTTT; CDR3aa: CASSFPGQPNEKLFF
v_gene: TRBV27; abundance: -; d_gene: -; j_gene: TRBJ1-5; CDR3nt: TGTGCCAGCAGTTTATCGTTTAGCAATCAGCCCCAGCATTTT; CDR3aa: CASSLSFSNQPQHF
v_gene: TRBV28; abundance: -; d_gene: -; j_gene: TRBJ1-2; CDR3nt: TGTGCCAGCAGTTTAACCCAAGGGGGTACCTATGGCTACACCTTC; CDR3aa: CASSLTQGGTYGYTF
v_gene: TRBV14; abundance: -; d_gene: -; j_gene: TRBJ1-2; CDR3nt: TGTGCCAGCAGCCAAGTGGGGCCATATCGCCCCGACGGCGGCTACACCTTC; CDR3aa: CASSQVGPYRPDGGYTF
v_gene: TRBV19; abundance: once; d_gene: TRBD2; j_gene: TRBJ2-1; CDR3nt: TGTGCCAGTAGTATAAGCCTAGCGGGGGGCCTCTACAATGAGCAGTTCTTC; CDR3aa: CASSISLAGGLYNEQFF
v_gene: TRBV4-2; abundance: -; d_gene: TRBD1; j_gene: TRBJ1-2; CDR3nt: TGTGCCAGCAGCCAAGTGAGGGACAGCTATGGCTACACCTTC; CDR3aa: CASSQVRDSYGYTF
v_gene: TRBV10-2; abundance: few; d_gene: -; j_gene: TRBJ1-5; CDR3nt: TGCGCCAGCAGTGAGGCGGGCCTACATCAGCCCCAGCATTTT; CDR3aa: CASSEAGLHQPQHF
v_gene: TRBV6-5; abundance: -; d_gene: -; j_gene: TRBJ2-3; CDR3nt: TGTGCCAGCAGTTACTCTACGGACCCTCGCACAGATACGCAGTATTTT; CDR3aa: CASSYSTDPRTDTQYF
v_gene: TRBV7-9; abundance: -; d_gene: TRBD2; j_gene: TRBJ2-1; CDR3nt: TGTGCCAGCAGCTTTGGGACTAGCGGGACAGAGCAGTTCTTC; CDR3aa: CASSFGTSGTEQFF
v_gene: TRBV27; abundance: few; d_gene: TRBD1; j_gene: TRBJ2-7; CDR3nt: TGTGCCAGCAGTTTCGGACAGGGGGCTATCGAGCAGTACTTC; CDR3aa: CASSFGQGAIEQYF
v_gene: TRBV19; abundance: -; d_gene: -; j_gene: TRBJ1-1; CDR3nt: TGTGCCAGTAGTAGGGGGATCACTGAAGCTTTCTTT; CDR3aa: CASSRGITEAFF
v_gene: TRBV7-8; abundance: medium-sized; d_gene: -; j_gene: TRBJ1-1; CDR3nt: TGTGCCAGCAGCCCCGGCCTCGGTGGAGTAGGTGAAGCTTTCTTT; CDR3aa: CASSPGLGGVGEAFF
v_gene: TRBV7-6; abundance: few; d_gene: -; j_gene: TRBJ2-7; CDR3nt: TGTGCCAGCAGCTTACTGGACGGATCCTACGAGCAGTACTTC; CDR3aa: CASSLLDGSYEQYF
v_gene: TRBV6-4; abundance: -; d_gene: TRBD2; j_gene: TRBJ2-3; CDR3nt: TGTGCCAGCAGTGACGCGACTAGCGGGGGGTCAGATACGCAGTATTTT; CDR3aa: CASSDATSGGSDTQYF
v_gene: TRBV27; abundance: -; d_gene: TRBD1; j_gene: TRBJ2-2; CDR3nt: TGTGCCAGCAGTTTACCGAGTTCGGGACAGGGGTATTTGACCGGGGAGCTGTTTTTT; CDR3aa: CASSLPSSGQGYLTGELFF
v_gene: TRBV7-9; abundance: -; d_gene: TRBD2; j_gene: TRBJ2-7; CDR3nt: TGTGCCAGCAGCTTATGGCCGCGTGGGACTAGCGACTCCTACGAGCAGTACTTC; CDR3aa: CASSLWPRGTSDSYEQYF
v_gene: TRBV27; abundance: few; d_gene: TRBD1; j_gene: TRBJ2-5; CDR3nt: TGTGCCAGCAGTTCCACGACAACCACACAGGGGGCGAAGGGCGAGACCCAGTACTTC; CDR3aa: CASSSTTTTQGAKGETQYF
v_gene: TRBV4-3; abundance: -; d_gene: TRBD1; j_gene: TRBJ2-3; CDR3nt: TGCGCCAGCAGCCTCCGGACAGGGATCACAGATACGCAGTATTTT; CDR3aa: CASSLRTGITDTQYF
v_gene: TRBV10-1; abundance: -; d_gene: -; j_gene: TRBJ1-1; CDR3nt: TGCGCCAGCAGTGAGAACAGTCAGGCCGCTGAAGCTTTCTTT; CDR3aa: CASSENSQAAEAFF
v_gene: TRBV19; abundance: once; d_gene: TRBD1; j_gene: TRBJ2-7; CDR3nt: TGTGCCAGTAGCCGACAGGGACCCTCCTACGAGCAGTACTTC; CDR3aa: CASSRQGPSYEQYF
v_gene: TRBV7-2; abundance: few; d_gene: -; j_gene: TRBJ2-7; CDR3nt: TGTGCCAGCAGCTTACACAGCGGAGGATTGTACGAGCAGTACTTC; CDR3aa: CASSLHSGGLYEQYF
v_gene: TRBV7-2; abundance: -; d_gene: -; j_gene: TRBJ1-1; CDR3nt: TGTGCCAGCAGCTTAGACACAGGGACGCTTGAAGCTTTCTTT; CDR3aa: CASSLDTGTLEAFF
v_gene: TRBV10-2; abundance: -; d_gene: -; j_gene: TRBJ2-3; CDR3nt: TGCGCCAGCAGTGAGTCGCTGAGACTTGGCACAGATACGCAGTATTTT; CDR3aa: CASSESLRLGTDTQYF
v_gene: TRBV4-1; abundance: -; d_gene: -; j_gene: TRBJ1-1; CDR3nt: TGCGCCAGCAGCCAAGGAAGAGGCACTGAAGCTTTCTTT; CDR3aa: CASSQGRGTEAFF
v_gene: TRBV7-8; abundance: -; d_gene: -; j_gene: TRBJ2-1; CDR3nt: TGTGCCAGCAGCTTAGAGAGCGGTACTTACAATGAGCAGTTCTTC; CDR3aa: CASSLESGTYNEQFF
v_gene: TRBV11-2; abundance: -; d_gene: TRBD1; j_gene: TRBJ2-7; CDR3nt: TGTGCCAGCAGCGACGGACAGGGGTTCGGGTCCTACGAGCAGTACTTC; CDR3aa: CASSDGQGFGSYEQYF
v_gene: TRBV5-1; abundance: -; d_gene: -; j_gene: TRBJ2-5; CDR3nt: TGCGCCAGCAGCTTGGAGGGGCAGGGGACCCAGTACTTC; CDR3aa: CASSLEGQGTQYF
v_gene: TRBV29-1; abundance: -; d_gene: -; j_gene: TRBJ1-1; CDR3nt: TGCAGCGTTGTCCGAAGGAACACTGAAGCTTTCTTT; CDR3aa: CSVVRRNTEAFF